Sequencing of this T cell receptor (beta chain) was carried out in a study of identical twins. General study points: Possibly, invariant MAIT and iNKT cells partly confounded zero-insertion analyses. Findings depended on cross-sectional statistics rather than tracking the same donors.

TCRdb processed the 5' RACE reads anew with MiXCR; each CDR3 protein has one entry. The sample has roughly 480,000 distinct CDR3 sequences; approximately 24% are singletons. The CDR3 extends over 16 amino acids. Germline CDR1 and CDR2: SGHAT and FQDESV (reference sequence). V shed 1 base and J 6 bases; nucleotides not matched to a gene: 7. A word on this clonotype: Its specificity is not known.

These data also featured in a second study, about T cells expressing NK-cell markers.

The material sequenced was CD4+ T cells sorted from blood. The TCR originated in a young woman in good health. This chain uses TRBV11-1 with TRBJ2-3, with TRBD1 matching 10 bases. As DNA, the CDR3 is TGTGCCAGCAGCTTAGGTGGGACAGGGGTTTTGGATACGCAGTATTTT. Translated: CASSLGGTGVLDTQYF.